The next 19 T cell receptor beta chains were all read from a single sample in a study of OX40 agonist ivuxolimab in advanced cancers. Libraries were constructed by the immunoSEQ multiplex PCR assay. Not all clones reach the TCRdb copy of this immuneACCESS table, which keeps in-frame sequences only. Checked studies attribute under half of the gap to unresolved V genes and leave the rest unexplained. The sample table lists about 80,000 clones, more than 75% of them with a count of one. Of the sample, around 6.5% falls within the top ten clones. The sequencing here drew on CD4+ or CD8+ T cells sorted from blood, taken in a trial of the OX40 agonist ivuxolimab. The receptor set was obtained from an adult with an advanced solid tumor such as melanoma, head and neck, liver or kidney cancer.

The chain uses TRBV5-4 and TRBJ1-1, with D possibly being TRBD1 (5 bases). Germline V gives CDR1 SGHNT, CDR2 YYREEE (reference sequence). V was pared by 2 bases and J by 5 bases, with 13 bases between. The CDR3 has 14 residues. The chain's CDR3 is CASSFGGRRTEAFF. For the CDR3, the DNA is TGTGCCAGCAGCTTCGGGGGGAGAAGGACTGAAGCTTTCTTT.

This chain connects TRBV2 to TRBJ2-1; no firm D call. The V gene lost 7 bases and the J gene lost 5 bases, with 6 bases spanning the gap. Germline V gene lookup returns CDR1 SNHLY and CDR2 FYNNEI. CDR3 length equals 11 residues. CDR3 sequence: CASTSDNEQFF. DNA for the CDR3: TGTGCCAGCACTTCCGACAATGAGCAGTTCTTC.

The J gene is TRBJ2-5, the V gene TRBV28; TRBD2 aligns across 7 bases. The CDR3 length is 15 residues. Germline trimming cut 5 bases from V and 0 bases from J; bases unmatched to any gene: 6. Germline V gene data show CDR1 as MDHEN and CDR2 as SYDVKM. CDR3: CASSPGGTNQETQYF. The DNA for the CDR3 is TGTGCCAGCAGTCCGGGGGGAACGAACCAAGAGACCCAGTACTTC.

The V gene is TRBV20-1, the J gene TRBJ1-1, with 7 bases that match TRBD1. Germline V gives CDR1 DFQATT, CDR2 SNEGSKA (reference sequence). V shed 5 bases, J shed 10 bases, and the junction held 7 bases outside the gene matches. This CDR3 has 11 amino acids. The CDR3 coding sequence is TGCAGTGCTCAGGGGGGAGGAGTAGCTTTCTTT. This gives the protein CSAQGGGVAFF.

V is TRBV19 and J is TRBJ2-5, with TRBD1 as a possible D gene (6 bases). The CDR3 length is 13 residues. Deletions cut 3 bases from V and 4 bases from J, with 9 bases between. The germline gives CDR1 LNHDA, CDR2 SQIVND (reference sequence). The CDR3 loop is CASSMAGVETQYF. DNA of the CDR3: TGTGCCAGTAGTATGGCAGGGGTAGAGACCCAGTACTTC.

The CDR3 nucleotides are TGTGCCAGCTCACCAGACAGCCCCGGGGGAGCTTTCTTT. Translation gives CASSPDSPGGAFF. The genes are TRBV18 and TRBJ1-1; D possibly corresponds to TRBD1 (5 bases). V shed 2 bases and J shed 10 bases, with 14 bases lying between them. CDR3 length equals 13 residues. CDR1 and CDR2 (germline): KGHSH, LQKENI.

V usage is TRBV10-3 and J usage is TRBJ1-2, with D perhaps TRBD1 (5 bases). This CDR3 region has 16 residues. Deletions cut 2 bases from V and 0 bases from J, with 13 bases between. The germline CDR1 and CDR2 sequences are ENHRY and SYGVKD. The CDR3 sequence: CAISEKGTATNYGYTF. The CDR3 DNA is TGTGCCATCAGTGAGAAGGGGACGGCTACTAACTATGGCTACACCTTC.

The rearrangement uses TRBV9 and TRBJ2-6, with TRBD1 matching 8 bases. From germline, CDR1 is SGDLS and CDR2 YYNGEE. This CDR3 is 22 amino acids long. The ends lost 7 bases at V and 4 bases at J; junction bases unmatched: 28. The CDR3 loop is CASGSPAQSRRVTGVGANVLTF. The CDR3 DNA reads as TGTGCCAGCGGGTCCCCAGCCCAGTCGCGAAGGGTGACAGGGGTAGGGGCCAACGTCCTGACTTTC.

The chain has TRBV9 and TRBJ2-1; 10 bases align to TRBD2. Germline V CDR1 and CDR2: SGDLS, YYNGEE. V trimming: 4 bases; J trimming: 4 bases; junction bases outside the gene matches: 5. This CDR3 contains 15 residues. CDR3 bases: TGTGCCAGCAGCTCCCTAGCGGGGGTGTACAATGAGCAGTTCTTC. Protein: CASSSLAGVYNEQFF.

This chain links TRBV9 with TRBJ2-1; 8 bases fit TRBD1. The V gene end was trimmed by 3 bases and the J gene end by 1 base; junction bases not matched to a gene: 6. CDR1 is SGDLS, CDR2 YYNGEE, per germline. The CDR3 spans 16 residues. The CDR3 is CASSGMRTGSYNEQFF. CDR3 nucleotide sequence: TGTGCCAGCAGCGGAATGAGGACAGGGTCCTACAATGAGCAGTTCTTC.

The genes are TRBV4-3 and TRBJ1-1; D may be TRBD1 (6 bases). CDR3 length: 15 amino acids. The germline V gene encodes CDR1 LGHNA and CDR2 YSLEER. The V and J ends lost 0 bases and 0 bases respectively, with 8 bases between them. The CDR3 is CASSQDWTVNTEAFF. DNA of the CDR3: TGCGCCAGCAGCCAAGATTGGACAGTGAACACTGAAGCTTTCTTT.

The rearrangement joins TRBV27 to TRBJ1-6, with D possibly being TRBD1 (5 bases). The germline V gene encodes CDR1 MNHEY and CDR2 SMNVEV (reference sequence). Trimming took off 4 bases at V and 10 bases at J, with 17 bases between the two ends. The CDR3 loop spans 15 amino acids. The CDR3 DNA reads as TGTGCCAGCAGTTCACCAGGGAATTTAGGGTCACCCCTCCACTTT. Protein: CASSSPGNLGSPLHF.

This chain links TRBV5-1 with TRBJ2-2; D gene unclear. The germline V and J ends were trimmed by 6 bases and 0 bases, with 6 bases remaining between them. CDR1 SGHRS and CDR2 YFSETQ come from the germline V gene. The CDR3 runs to 13 residues. CDR3 protein: CASTEPNTGELFF. CDR3 nucleotides: TGCGCCAGCACCGAGCCGAACACCGGGGAGCTGTTTTTT.

Remarks on this clone: The identical CDR3 is also encoded by other nucleotide sequences in the sample. CDR3 amino acids: CASSLSGYGNTIYF. The CDR3 bases are TGTGCCAGCAGCTTATCCGGCTACGGAAACACCATATATTTT. The chain joins TRBV7-2 to TRBJ1-3; D not resolved. CDR3 length: 14 residues. Trimming pared 2 bases from V and 4 bases from J, leaving 9 bases between. The germline V gene has CDR1 SGHTA and CDR2 FQGNSA.

CDR3 sequence: CASSELSGTEAFF. CDR3 coding DNA: TGCGCCAGCAGTGAGCTCTCAGGCACTGAAGCTTTCTTT. This chain uses TRBV10-1 with TRBJ1-1; the D is unclear. The V gene lost 2 bases and the J gene lost 4 bases, with 8 bases spanning the gap. Germline CDR1 WNHNN, CDR2 SYGVQD (reference sequence). This CDR3 is built from 13 residues.

The chain combines TRBV28 with TRBJ1-6; D is possibly TRBD1 (5 bases). The CDR3 runs to 12 residues. V dropped 6 bases and J dropped 7 bases, with 7 bases sitting between them. Germline CDR1 MDHEN, CDR2 SYDVKM. The CDR3 bases are TGTGCCAGCAGCAGGGAAAATTCACCCCTCCACTTT. Translating it yields CASSRENSPLHF.

The chain joins TRBV19 to TRBJ1-6; 9 nucleotides match TRBD1. This CDR3 has 16 residues. After removal of 6 bases from V and 7 bases from J, the junction contained 10 bases not matched to a gene. CDR1 is LNHDA, CDR2 SQIVND, per germline (reference sequence). The CDR3 coding sequence is TGTGCCAGTAGCCGCTACAGGGGGCCGGGAAATTCACCCCTCCACTTT. Amino acid sequence: CASSRYRGPGNSPLHF.

This chain connects TRBV10-1 to TRBJ2-7; 10 bases map to TRBD1. The CDR3 has 13 residues. Germline loops: CDR1 WNHNN, CDR2 SYGVQD (reference sequence). J lost 6 bases, V lost 4 bases, and 3 bases had no gene match. CDR3: CASSGQGAGEQYF. In DNA, the CDR3 is TGCGCCAGCAGTGGACAGGGGGCAGGCGAGCAGTACTTC.

The chain recombines TRBV23-1 with TRBJ2-3; D possibly uses TRBD1 or TRBD2 (5 bases each). TRBV23-1 is recorded as an ORF, its role being uncertain. The CDR3 is made up of 14 amino acids. V gave up 3 bases and J gave up 2 bases, with 9 bases separating them. The CDR3 bases are TGCGCCAGCAGTCACCCGGGGCCCACAGATACGCAGTATTTT. It yields the protein CASSHPGPTDTQYF.